What follows is one TCR beta chain and its context. What it binds is not known. Time point reported: week 11, during vaccination. The content of each vaccine dose was 300 ug of mutant IDH1 20-mer peptide, and topical imiquimod accompanied it. This sample was taken from a study of a mutant IDH1 vaccine in newly diagnosed glioma. Whole-study context: Radiotherapy, temozolomide, or both had been given previously, and both were given to most.

The V segment lost 0 bases and the J segment 3 bases; nucleotides outside the gene matches: 2. The CDR3 has 15 residues. CDR1 and CDR2 from the germline V gene are SGHRS and YFSETQ. Assay: immunoSEQ multiplex PCR; the TCRdb copy retains only in-frame clones and omits some. Altogether 35,000 to 40,000 clones are present, roughly 84% being singletons, with the ten largest covering roughly 2%. Specimen: PBMCs, collected from a glioma patient whose treatment included an IDH1 peptide vaccine. This TCR derives from a man aged 40-49 years with glioma. V is TRBV5-1 and J is TRBJ2-1, with 8 nucleotides matching TRBD2. CDR3 protein: CASSLGSGDYNEQFF. In DNA, the CDR3 is TGCGCCAGCAGCTTGGGTAGCGGGGACTACAATGAGCAGTTCTTC.